Presented here are 19 T cell receptor beta chains from one specimen sequenced in a study of shared clonotypes between healthy human individuals. Naive CD8 cells lacked CD45RO and underwent positive selection for CCR7, leaving out terminally differentiated effector memory CD45RA+ cells. Data came from immunoSEQ multiplex PCR; TCRdb stores just in-frame clones and leaves some out. Of approximately 840,000 clones listed, 90% to 97% are singletons. Sample: naive CD8+ T cells sorted from blood. These receptors originate from a man under 40 in good health.

Points on this clone: Within the sample, other DNA sequences also encode this same CDR3. The chain links TRBV6-5 to TRBJ2-1; 8 bases agree with TRBD2. From germline, CDR1 is MNHEY and CDR2 SVGAGI. The CDR3 runs 15 residues. Trimming cost V 6 bases and J 2 bases; bases outside gene matches: 6. CDR3 loop: CASSLLAGPYNEQFF. For the CDR3, the DNA is TGTGCCAGCAGCTTGCTAGCGGGCCCCTACAATGAGCAGTTCTTC.

The rearrangement joins TRBV21-1 to TRBJ1-5. TRBV21-1 is classified as a pseudogene. The CDR3 loop spans 12 amino acids. This CDR3 reads CASSNAFQPQHF. The CDR3 nucleotides read TGTGCCAGCAGCAACGCCTTTCAGCCCCAGCATTTT.

This rearrangement joins TRBV4-3 to TRBJ2-1; D unclear. Deletions cut 0 bases from V and 4 bases from J, with 10 bases between. The CDR3 consists of 15 residues. The V gene's germline CDR1 is LGHNA and CDR2 YSLEER. CDR3 DNA sequence: TGCGCCAGCAGCCAAGATTTAGTACAGTACAATGAGCAGTTCTTC. Its protein is CASSQDLVQYNEQFF.

This rearrangement joins TRBV5-5 to TRBJ2-5; tentatively, D is TRBD2 (6 bases). Trimming stripped 2 bases from V and 0 bases from J, with 11 bases between. The CDR3 loop spans 15 amino acids. Germline lookup yields CDR1 SGHKS and CDR2 YYEKEE (reference sequence). In DNA, the CDR3 is TGTGCCAGCAGCTTTAGCGGAGAATACCAAGAGACCCAGTACTTC. This translates into CASSFSGEYQETQYF.

This clone occurred once. The rearrangement joins TRBV2 to TRBJ1-5; D remains unclear. CDR3 length equals 15 residues. Trimming stripped 0 bases from V and 5 bases from J, with 11 bases between. In germline, CDR1 is SNHLY, CDR2 FYNNEI. CDR3 bases: TGTGCCAGCAGTGAAGCCCAGCGCTCCTATCAGCCCCAGCATTTT. Protein product: CASSEAQRSYQPQHF.

This chain connects TRBV14 to TRBJ2-1, with 9 positions matching TRBD1. Germline V gene sequence: CDR1 SGHDN, CDR2 FVKESK. J lost 8 bases, V lost 3 bases, and 8 bases had no gene match. This CDR3 spans 15 amino acids. This CDR3 reads CASSQVQGALDEQFF. As DNA, the CDR3 is TGTGCCAGCAGCCAGGTACAGGGGGCGCTGGATGAGCAGTTCTTC.

The chain links TRBV4-1 to TRBJ2-5; 11 positions agree with TRBD2. This CDR3 region has 17 residues. CDR1 and CDR2 from the germline V gene are MGHRA and YSYEKL. The junction had 6 bases not matched to a gene; V was cut back by 1 base and J by 2 bases. The CDR3 sequence is CASSQVAGGGKQETQYF. In DNA, the CDR3 is TGCGCCAGCAGCCAAGTAGCGGGAGGGGGGAAACAAGAGACCCAGTACTTC.

For this clone: The same CDR3 can be traced to other DNA sequences in this sample. The chain has TRBV30 and TRBJ2-7; no clear D. CDR1 is GTSNPN, CDR2 SVGIG, per germline (reference sequence). The CDR3 spans 11 residues. With 5 bases removed from V and 2 bases from J, the gap between germline ends came to 7 bases. CDR3 amino acids: CAWSDTYEQYF. In nucleotides, the CDR3 is TGTGCCTGGTCCGACACCTACGAGCAGTACTTC.

The rearrangement uses TRBV2 and TRBJ2-7; TRBD1 might be the D (6 bases). The CDR3 consists of 16 residues. V lost 0 bases to trimming and J lost 0 bases, with 12 bases between them. Germline V gene sequence: CDR1 SNHLY, CDR2 FYNNEI. The CDR3 sequence: CASSEALRTASYEQYF. The DNA for the CDR3 is TGTGCCAGCAGTGAAGCGCTTCGGACAGCCTCCTACGAGCAGTACTTC.

The rearrangement joins TRBV28 to TRBJ2-3, with D perhaps TRBD1 (7 bases). The germline V gene encodes CDR1 MDHEN and CDR2 SYDVKM. Deletions cut 7 bases from V and 4 bases from J, with 21 bases between. CDR3 length: 16 amino acids. As DNA, the CDR3 is TGTGCCAGCACTCGGAGGGGGTGGCAGGGGGCAGATACGCAGTATTTT. It encodes CASTRRGWQGADTQYF.

The chain employs TRBV5-1 and TRBJ2-7; D call uncertain. The CDR3 spans 17 residues. CDR1 is SGHRS and CDR2 is YFSETQ in the germline V gene. The germline V and J ends were trimmed by 0 bases and 1 base, with 17 bases remaining between them. CDR3 sequence reads: CASSLASTFSPSYEQYF. The CDR3, as DNA: TGCGCCAGCAGCTTGGCCAGTACCTTCTCGCCGTCCTACGAGCAGTACTTC.

This rearrangement joins TRBV7-6 to TRBJ2-6; 7 bases align to TRBD1. CDR1 SGHVS and CDR2 FNYEAQ come from the germline V gene. V gave up 4 bases and J gave up 0 bases; unmatched junction bases: 9. The CDR3 covers 18 residues. The CDR3 region is CASSSGDRPGSGANVLTF. CDR3 sequence (DNA): TGTGCCAGCAGCTCAGGGGACAGACCCGGCTCTGGGGCCAACGTCCTGACTTTC.

This chain connects TRBV6-6 to TRBJ2-1, with TRBD2 matching over 8 bases. The CDR3 is made up of 14 amino acids. CDR1 is MNHNY, CDR2 SVGAGI, per germline (reference sequence). The V gene end was trimmed by 5 bases and the J gene end by 7 bases; junction bases not matched to a gene: 7. CDR3 bases: TGTGCCAGCAGTCCCCTGCGGGAGGTTAATGAGCAGTTCTTC. Its translation is CASSPLREVNEQFF.

The chain has TRBV7-9 and TRBJ1-5, with D possibly being TRBD1 (5 bases). V was clipped by 1 base and J by 1 base, with 11 bases between them. Germline V gives CDR1 SEHNR, CDR2 FQNEAQ (reference sequence). CDR3 length: 16 amino acids. CDR3 in amino acids: CASSLGLAGSNQPQHF. DNA for the CDR3: TGTGCCAGCAGCTTAGGTTTAGCAGGGAGCAATCAGCCCCAGCATTTT.

Comments on this clone: Other DNA sequences in this sample translate to the same CDR3. This sequence joins TRBV27 and TRBJ2-7; D remains unclear. Germline values: CDR1 MNHEY, CDR2 SMNVEV (reference sequence). This CDR3 has 14 amino acids. V was shortened by 3 bases and J by 4 bases, with 13 bases between the two germline ends. CDR3 sequence (DNA): TGTGCCAGCAGTTTTTCCCTGGGAACATACGAGCAGTACTTC. Translating it yields CASSFSLGTYEQYF.

This clone is a singleton in its sample. The J gene is TRBJ1-4, the V gene TRBV6-1; D unresolved. This CDR3 is built from 14 residues. V was trimmed by 6 bases and J by 0 bases, leaving 8 bases between them. Germline CDR1 is MNHNS and CDR2 is SASEGT. DNA of the CDR3: TGTGCCAGCAGCGGAGATGCAACTAATGAAAAACTGTTTTTT. Residues: CASSGDATNEKLFF.

The rearrangement joins TRBV29-1 to TRBJ1-1; D gene uncertain. The CDR3 contains 11 residues. V was shortened by 7 bases and J by 3 bases, with 9 bases between the two germline ends. Germline V gene lookup returns CDR1 SQVTM and CDR2 ANQGSEA. The CDR3 loop is CSAGPDTEAFF. The CDR3 DNA sequence: TGCAGCGCCGGGCCAGACACTGAAGCTTTCTTT.

V gene TRBV28 combines with J gene TRBJ2-7; tentatively, D is TRBD1 (6 bases). V lost 6 bases and J 5 bases, leaving 17 bases between the germline ends. CDR1 and CDR2 from the germline V gene are MDHEN and SYDVKM. This CDR3 is 14 amino acids long. DNA of the CDR3: TGTGCCAGCAGCCCCGGTGCCAGGGGAAACGAGCAGTACTTC. Translated: CASSPGARGNEQYF.

The V call is TRBV7-6, the J call TRBJ2-1; the D is unclear. Trimming removed 6 bases from V and 0 bases from J, with 6 bases in between. The CDR3 spans 13 residues. Germline CDR1 and CDR2: SGHVS and FNYEAQ. For the CDR3, the DNA is TGTGCCAGCAGTATAGGCTCCTACAATGAGCAGTTCTTC. Translating it yields CASSIGSYNEQFF.